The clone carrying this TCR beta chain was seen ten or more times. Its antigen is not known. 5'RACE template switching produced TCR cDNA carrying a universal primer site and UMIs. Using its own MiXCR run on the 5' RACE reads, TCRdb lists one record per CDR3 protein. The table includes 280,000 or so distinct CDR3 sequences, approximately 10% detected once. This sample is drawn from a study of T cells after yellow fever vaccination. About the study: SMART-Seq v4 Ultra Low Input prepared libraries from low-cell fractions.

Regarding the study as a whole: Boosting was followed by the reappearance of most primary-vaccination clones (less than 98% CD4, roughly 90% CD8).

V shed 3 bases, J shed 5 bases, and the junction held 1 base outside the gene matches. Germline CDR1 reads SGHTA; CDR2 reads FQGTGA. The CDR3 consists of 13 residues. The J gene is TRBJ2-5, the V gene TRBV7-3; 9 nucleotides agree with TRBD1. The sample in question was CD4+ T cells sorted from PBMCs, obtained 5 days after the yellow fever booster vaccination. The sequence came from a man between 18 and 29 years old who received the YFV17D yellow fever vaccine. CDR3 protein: CASSFGQGETQYF. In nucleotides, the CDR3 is TGTGCCAGCAGCTTTGGACAGGGGGAGACCCAGTACTTC.